This T cell receptor beta chain was retrieved from a study of blood T cell repertoires in COVID-19. Whole-study context: From the United States, Italy and Spain came samples of acute and convalescent COVID-19. PBMCs, B-cell-depleted T cells, or T cells provided the cDNA or gDNA that made up the material.

CDR1 is SGHTA and CDR2 is FQGNSA in the germline V gene. V was clipped by 1 base and J by 7 bases, with 10 bases between them. This CDR3 has 13 amino acids. Clones were sequenced by immunoSEQ multiplex PCR, and TCRdb holds only the in-frame ones, with some missing. The sample lists roughly 64,000 clones, around 83% occurring once. Source material: peripheral blood. This clonotype was obtained from a woman in her sixties with acute or convalescent COVID-19. This chain uses TRBV7-2 with TRBJ1-2; D is possibly TRBD1 (5 bases). CDR3 region: CASSLGPTGGYTF. CDR3 DNA sequence: TGTGCCAGCAGCTTAGGTCCTACAGGTGGCTACACCTTC. The whole variable domain, remainder taken from reference TRBV7-2 and TRBJ1-2, is GAGVSQSPSNKVTEKGKDVELRCDPISGHTALYWYRQSLGQGLEFLIYFQGNSAPDKSGLPSDRFSAERTGGSVSTLTIQRTQQEDSAVYLCASSLGPTGGYTFGSGTRLTVV.